This paragraph covers one T cell receptor beta chain sequence. The clone's antigen remains unknown. No per-base quality is available; no much larger clone lies one base away. The cohort comprised around 690 healthy bone marrow donors. All cohort members were sampled while nominally healthy, although unrecorded immune exposures were likely present. The donor was CMV seropositive and belonged to the group of 250 to 300 seropositive cohort members. A peripheral blood sample was provided by each donor, and peripheral blood mononuclear cells were used for TCR beta sequencing. Genomic DNA was extracted from the blood cell samples with the Qiagen DNeasy Blood Extraction Kit. As encoded in the germline V gene (reference sequence), CDR1 is MNHNY while CDR2 is SVGAGI. Measured from the cysteine to the phenylalanine, the CDR3 is 14 residues long. Only CDR3 DNA is held: 42 bases, read in frame from base 1. The trim is 0 bases for V and 4 bases for J, with a gap of 9 bases between the germline ends.

The data belong to a study of cytomegalovirus exposure and HLA in healthy donors (dated by TCRdb to the late 2010s). Regarding the research as a whole: According to an earlier analysis of several hundred of the donors, 200 million or so T cells yielded approximately 120 million unique TCR beta sequences and about 280 Gb of sequence data. An early release that covered about 640 HLA-typed donors contained around 330 gigabases of sequencing data and tens of millions of unique TCR sequences. Of the roughly 390 genotyped donors, 75% to 85% were placed in the genetic ancestry cluster associated with self-reported Caucasian donors. The aim of the study was to test whether cataloging public T cell receptors could identify signatures of past pathogen exposure. The study profiled the T cell repertoires of hundreds of subjects by immunosequencing and related them to cytomegalovirus serostatus. Along with the roughly 670-subject first cohort, a separate validation cohort of over 90 different subjects was used. High-throughput TCR immunosequencing, statistical association of individual TCRs with disease status, and machine learning were combined to predict cytomegalovirus infection status. To study patterns of TCR occurrence, a later analysis re-analyzed previously published TCR beta repertoires from several hundred donors and added high-resolution HLA genotyping. The later analysis used no new phenotypic data to find candidate immune exposures, relying instead on TCR beta sequences and their occurrence across donors. An earlier analysis of 500 to 650 of the donors applied high-throughput TCR beta sequencing to assess whether each TCR beta V gene segment acted as functional or pseudogenic. Alongside the repertoire data, information on donor age, sex, ethnicity and CMV serostatus was compiled. In a later genetic analysis, genome-wide SNP genotypes for about 60% of the 666 donors were used, and that subset was treated as a discovery cohort. Every discovery cohort repertoire had been produced on one sequencing platform. Both class I and class II loci were covered by HLA typing, at four-digit resolution. The number of typed donors differed by locus: roughly 620-640 for A, B, C, DRB1 and DQB1; 500 to 550 for DQA1; approximately 610 for DPA1; and roughly 490 for DPB1. Four to six DR-DQ haplotypes were handled as single units for association and clustering, since linkage in the cohort was strong. Among about 390 genotyped donors of the cohort, an average of roughly 240,000 unique TCR beta nucleotide sequences were sequenced per donor, 15% to 20% of them non-productive.

Receptors were amplified or captured by the immunoSEQ multiplex PCR assay. A mixture of 60 forward primers for TCR Vbeta segments and 13 reverse primers for TCR Jbeta segments was used in the multiplex PCR. A multiplex PCR assay on genomic DNA amplified the CDR3 region of rearranged TCR beta genes. The Illumina HiSeq System was used to sequence the amplified TCR beta libraries as 87-base-pair reads. In the paper's pipeline: A later analysis tallied around 82 million unique TCR beta chains across the 666 repertoires, and approximately 12 million of those chains were shared by two or more donors. To remove PCR and sequencing errors, raw reads were error-corrected and collapsed into unique sequences using a nearest-neighbor algorithm that merged closely related sequences. To assign V, D and J gene segments, CDR3 sequences were aligned to IMGT reference sequences. Each retained sequence needed at least a six-nucleotide match to both a V gene segment and a J gene segment. Rearrangements were called productive when the CDR3 lacked stop codons and stayed in frame with V and J; all others were non-productive. Following IMGT convention, CDR3 was defined as the stretch from the second conserved V-encoded cysteine to the conserved J-encoded phenylalanine. The earlier analysis of about 640 of the donors excluded any sequence lacking an unambiguous match to a single V gene segment. In an earlier analysis of 587 of the donors, V segments were called functional above 56.7% productive rearrangements and were called segregating when the between-donor standard deviation exceeded 5%. A statistical classification framework was built for diagnosing cytomegalovirus status from the catalog of TCR beta chain sequences. In a later analysis, TCR nucleotide sequences were compared against IMGT/GENE-DB human TR gene sequences so that V and J genes could be assigned. A later analysis assigned CDR3 sequences and most-parsimonious VDJ recombination scenarios with the TCRdist pipeline. A later analysis defined each TCR beta chain by its CDR3 amino acid sequence plus V-gene family, and excluded reads lacking a unique V-gene family. As a way to deal with suspected cross-contamination and a sequencing artifact, a later analysis dropped 450 to 600 nucleotide sequences that were highly shared and had low generation probability. A later analysis calculated a clonal expansion index for each public chain from normalized within-repertoire ranks of inferred template counts. Generation probabilities in a later analysis came from a VDJ recombination model fitted to out-of-frame rearrangements, and those results were checked against IGoR. A later analysis scored TCR-TCR, TCR-HLA and TCR-CMV co-occurrence with hypergeometric tests, applying a repertoire-size bias correction to TCR pairs. To estimate false discovery rates, a later analysis permuted the HLA or CMV assignments 20 times. A later analysis grouped co-occurring TCRs with DBSCAN, adding TCRdist sequence similarity when clustering within HLA-allele-positive subsets. Co-occurrence clustering excluded repertoires with fewer than 30,000 or more than 120,000 public chains, plus five with anomalous nucleotide sharing. TCRdb took over this immuneACCESS table, retaining in-frame rearrangements with V and J assigned. Such tables are incomplete; in checked studies, under half of the missing clones stem from an unresolved V gene, and the remainder is unexplained. The DNA gave D and trimming, while V, J and clone size come from that table. Recorded for this sample are some 130,000 clones; 75% to 90% of them occurred a single time. In total, the top ten clones hold about 6.7% of the sample.

What the study reported, not specific to this receptor: Broadly in line with IMGT annotations, most TCR beta V segments showed up in productive rearrangements about 90% or about 30% of the time in an earlier analysis of 450 to 600 of the donors. The earlier analysis of some 540 of the donors excluded 15 to 20 rarely observed V segments, including chromosome 9 orphons, because counts were too low. Specific HLA alleles were associated with over 15,000 TCR beta sequences at a false discovery rate of 0.05 in a later analysis. The only immune exposure information available for the cohort was CMV serostatus. A later analysis found that TCR association rates varied across HLA loci, with DRB1 alleles showing the most associated TCRs and HLA-C alleles the fewest. According to a later genetic analysis, donors in an Asian-associated ancestry cluster had fewer N-insertions in productive TCRs than the approximately 690-donor mean. In a later analysis, most CMV-associated TCR beta chains were found to appear HLA-restricted, with HLA associations seemingly driven largely by CMV exposure. Presence/absence analyses assumed roughly uniform sequencing depth across donors, an assumption that may not hold. This cohort had only TCR beta chains sequenced, and the lack of alpha or paired-chain data limited which features could be detected. Assigning TCR associations to individual alleles was difficult when HLA alleles, especially DR and DQ, strongly co-occurred. A few of the identified cytomegalovirus-associated TCR beta chains were confirmed in vitro to be specific for cytomegalovirus antigens. The sequencing pipeline was judged likely to have produced a cluster of highly shared sequence variants as a technical artifact. The authors suggested that the approach could potentially be extended to other disease states and immunological phenotypes. Compared with equally common non-associated chains, HLA-associated TCR beta chains in a later analysis were more clonally expanded and had lower generation probabilities. Some IMGT-functional V segments, including TRBV6-2 and TRBV6-3, could not be distinguished by the 87-base-pair reads and were therefore excluded. In a later analysis, several top co-occurrence clusters were reported to appear linked to parvovirus B19, influenza, CMV and Epstein-Barr virus. Most TCR sequences were seen in very few donors, while some public TCRs were found in many individuals. The classifier was reported to diagnose cytomegalovirus status with high specificity and sensitivity in both the original cohort and the validation cohort. A further reported finding was that TCR beta sequences accurately predicted the HLA-A and HLA-B alleles for most subjects in the first cohort. Because HLA typing was unavailable for some donors at each locus, only the typed subset was used in association tests. Correlated functional status among segregating V segments might reflect linkage disequilibrium, but an unknown experimental factor could not be ruled out. A total of fewer than 200 TCR beta chains were listed by the study as associated with cytomegalovirus. An association between a missense DCLRE1C variant and V-gene and J-gene trimming of TCR beta chains was found in a later genetic analysis and replicated in an independent cohort.

The TCR comes from a woman aged 30 to 39 in good health and CMV-seropositive. The sequencing input was PBMCs. Recombination joined TRBV6-6 with TRBJ1-1; a confident D gene designation cannot be given. The CDR3 region: CASSYSDWGTEAFF. The DNA is as follows: TGTGCCAGCAGTTACTCGGACTGGGGCACTGAAGCTTTCTTT.